This T cell receptor beta chain derives from a study of blood T cell repertoires in COVID-19 (dated by TCRdb to 2018 to 2020). Context from the whole study: Samples from collaborators originated in the United States, Italy and Spain and spanned both the acute and convalescent phases of COVID-19. The material from the prospective study consisted of cDNA or gDNA derived from T cells, B-cell-depleted T cells, or PBMCs. Deeply sampled blood TCRbeta repertoires from subjects exposed to, actively infected with, or recovered from COVID-19 were included in the dataset. A freely available public database, intended as a resource for researchers studying the immune response to SARS-CoV-2, is where the repertoires were released. The samples were drawn from the first 160 participants of the ongoing ImmuneRACE study and from under 1,500 subjects provided by 6 global collaborators. Nearly every sample came with metadata listing a de-identified subject ID, COVID-19 status, age in years and sex. Where available, HLA class I and class II types were taken from metadata supplied by the sample provider and were not determined by assay-based typing. Beyond this particular receptor, the publication reports: How much clinical and demographic metadata was included differed by source and by participant, and the metadata was provided uncurated.

Participants in the prospective study were enrolled through a virtual design, were aged about 18 to 100 years, and lived in roughly 24 United States geographic areas. In the prospective study, cohorts were assigned on the basis of participant-reported clinical history obtained from a screening survey and a study questionnaire. Exposed participants had been in contact, within 2 weeks of entering the study, with a person who had a PCR-confirmed or clinician-diagnosed case of COVID-19. In the prospective study, mobile phlebotomists collected whole blood, serum and a nasopharyngeal or oropharyngeal swab from each participant. Participants in the prospective study had the option to provide additional blood draws and questionnaires over a roughly two-month period. Prospective study blood samples were shipped either frozen or at room temperature before DNA extraction. TCRbeta CDR3 regions were amplified from genomic DNA using the immunoSEQ Assay, a bias-controlled multiplex PCR. The paper's processing steps were these. Nucleated cell counts per sample were estimated from amplification of reference gene primers within the assay. To quantify the absolute abundance of each unique TCRbeta CDR3 rearrangement, sequence reads were collapsed and filtered. Productive Simpson clonality was computed per sample as the square root of Simpson's diversity index over productive rearrangements. TCRdb's version of the immuneACCESS table is confined to in-frame rearrangements and falls short of the full clone set. An unresolved V gene accounts for under half of the shortfall where checked; the remainder is of unknown origin. V and J calls and clone size are copied from that table; D and trimming were computed from the DNA. The sample table shows 250,000 or so clones, and around 93% are seen once. The ten largest make up around 2.8% of the sample.

A remark on this clone: The clone's antigen remains unknown. Base-call qualities are not available, and no considerably larger clone is one nucleotide away.

The TCR sequence derives from a man aged 40-49 years who had been exposed to COVID-19. The sequencing input was PBMCs or T cells enriched from blood (not recorded which).

The DNA is TGTGCCAGCAGACAGGGATTGAACACTGAAGCTTTCTTT. Its translation is CASRQGLNTEAFF. This chain joins TRBV25-1 to TRBJ1-1; possibly the D gene is TRBD1, per 6 matching bases. At the junction V is shortened by 6 bases and J by 0 bases, with 8 bases in between. CDR1 and CDR2 were assigned from the germline V gene as MGHDK and SYGVNS. The CDR3, cysteine through phenylalanine, is 13 amino acids long. The kept DNA is CDR3 alone, 39 bases in frame from the first base.